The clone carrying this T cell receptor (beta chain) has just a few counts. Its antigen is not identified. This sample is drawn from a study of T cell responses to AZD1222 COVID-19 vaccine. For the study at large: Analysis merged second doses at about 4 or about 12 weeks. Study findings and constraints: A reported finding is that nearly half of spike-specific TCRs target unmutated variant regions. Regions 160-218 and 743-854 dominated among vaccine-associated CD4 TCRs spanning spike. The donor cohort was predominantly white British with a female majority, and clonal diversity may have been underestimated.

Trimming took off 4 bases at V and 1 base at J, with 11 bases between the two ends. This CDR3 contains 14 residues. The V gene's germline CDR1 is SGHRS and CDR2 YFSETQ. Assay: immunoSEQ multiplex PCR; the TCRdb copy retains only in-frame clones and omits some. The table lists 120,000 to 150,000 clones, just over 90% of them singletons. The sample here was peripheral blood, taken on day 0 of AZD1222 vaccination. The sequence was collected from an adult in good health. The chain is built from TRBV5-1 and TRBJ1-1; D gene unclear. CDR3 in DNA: TGCGCCAGCAGCAATGGAGCGGGGAACACTGAAGCTTTCTTT. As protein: CASSNGAGNTEAFF.